Listed below are T cell receptor beta chains from one sample, sequenced in a study of T cell changes during pregnancy in multiple sclerosis. Measured with immunoSEQ multiplex PCR; TCRdb has only the in-frame clones, and not every one. The profile covers 60,000 to 90,000 clones, with about 92% appearing a single time and 2.5% to 3% taken by the ten largest. This material consisted of peripheral blood, taken after pregnancy. These TCRs come from a female donor in good health, enrolled as a control in a pregnancy study. The CDR3 runs from the conserved cysteine through the conserved F or W. The order of the fields is CDR3 length, clone size, J gene, D gene, V gene, CDR3 DNA, CDR3 protein. The D gene is left open where the match is weak. Clone size is not always given. Where it is, it says once, few, many or a class for expanded clones.

CDR3 length: 14; clone size: -; J gene: TRBJ1-2; D gene: -; V gene: TRBV7-9; CDR3 DNA: TGTGCCAGCAGCTTGTCAGGGGTCCCCGGTGGCTACACCTTC; CDR3 protein: CASSLSGVPGGYTF
CDR3 length: 15; clone size: -; J gene: TRBJ2-7; D gene: TRBD2; V gene: TRBV7-6; CDR3 DNA: TGTGCCAGCAGCGGACTAGTTGGAAGCTCCTACGAGCAGTACTTC; CDR3 protein: CASSGLVGSSYEQYF
CDR3 length: 15; clone size: once; J gene: TRBJ2-1; D gene: TRBD1; V gene: TRBV7-2; CDR3 DNA: TGTGCCAGCAGCTTGGACAGGGGAGGGCACAATGAGCAGTTCTTC; CDR3 protein: CASSLDRGGHNEQFF
CDR3 length: 14; clone size: -; J gene: TRBJ2-7; D gene: -; V gene: TRBV6-1; CDR3 DNA: TGTGCCAGCAGCCAGGGCGGACAGCTGTACGAGCAGTACTTC; CDR3 protein: CASSQGGQLYEQYF
CDR3 length: 12; clone size: -; J gene: TRBJ2-1; D gene: -; V gene: TRBV7-9; CDR3 DNA: TGTGCCAGCAGCCCTCAAGCCAATGAGCAGTTCTTC; CDR3 protein: CASSPQANEQFF
CDR3 length: 14; clone size: -; J gene: TRBJ2-7; D gene: TRBD1; V gene: TRBV13; CDR3 DNA: TGTGCCAGCAGCTCAGACAGGGTATTCTACGAGCAGTACTTC; CDR3 protein: CASSSDRVFYEQYF
CDR3 length: 15; clone size: -; J gene: TRBJ1-5; D gene: -; V gene: TRBV10-1; CDR3 DNA: TGCGCCAGCAGTTGGAGACGGGTTAGCAATCAGCCCCAGCATTTT; CDR3 protein: CASSWRRVSNQPQHF
CDR3 length: 15; clone size: -; J gene: TRBJ2-7; D gene: -; V gene: TRBV10-3; CDR3 DNA: TGTGCCATCAGTGGCGGGGATCTAGGGACCCCTGAGCAGTACTTC; CDR3 protein: CAISGGDLGTPEQYF
CDR3 length: 13; clone size: -; J gene: TRBJ1-1; D gene: -; V gene: TRBV29-1; CDR3 DNA: TGCAGCGTTACGGACGGAGGGAACACTGAAGCTTTCTTT; CDR3 protein: CSVTDGGNTEAFF
CDR3 length: 15; clone size: once; J gene: TRBJ1-1; D gene: -; V gene: TRBV7-8; CDR3 DNA: TGTGCCAGCAGCTTAGGGGACTTTGGGAACACTGAAGCTTTCTTT; CDR3 protein: CASSLGDFGNTEAFF
CDR3 length: 16; clone size: -; J gene: TRBJ2-3; D gene: -; V gene: TRBV19; CDR3 DNA: TGTGCCAGTACCCACAGACGATCTGGGTACACAGATACGCAGTATTTT; CDR3 protein: CASTHRRSGYTDTQYF
CDR3 length: 13; clone size: once; J gene: TRBJ1-1; D gene: -; V gene: TRBV9; CDR3 DNA: TGTGCCAGCAGCGTAGGCAGGTCCACTGAAGCTTTCTTT; CDR3 protein: CASSVGRSTEAFF
CDR3 length: 14; clone size: -; J gene: TRBJ2-7; D gene: TRBD2; V gene: TRBV10-3; CDR3 DNA: TGTGCCATCAGTGTAGCGGGGGACTCCTACGAGCAGTACTTC; CDR3 protein: CAISVAGDSYEQYF
CDR3 length: 15; clone size: -; J gene: TRBJ1-2; D gene: TRBD1; V gene: TRBV27; CDR3 DNA: TGTGCCAGCAGTTTATCGGACAGGGGGCACTATGGCTACACCTTC; CDR3 protein: CASSLSDRGHYGYTF
CDR3 length: 14; clone size: -; J gene: TRBJ2-7; D gene: TRBD2; V gene: TRBV4-1; CDR3 DNA: TGCGCCAGCAGCCAAGCGGGGGGCTCCTACGAGCAGTACTTC; CDR3 protein: CASSQAGGSYEQYF
CDR3 length: 11; clone size: -; J gene: TRBJ1-4; D gene: -; V gene: TRBV29-1; CDR3 DNA: TGCAGCGTTCTGGTCGGGGAAAAACTGTTTTTT; CDR3 protein: CSVLVGEKLFF
CDR3 length: 15; clone size: -; J gene: TRBJ2-7; D gene: -; V gene: TRBV10-1; CDR3 DNA: TGCGCCAGCAGTGAAGGACAGAGGAGCTCCTACGAGCAGTACTTC; CDR3 protein: CASSEGQRSSYEQYF
CDR3 length: 17; clone size: -; J gene: TRBJ2-3; D gene: TRBD2; V gene: TRBV4-1; CDR3 DNA: TGCGCCAGCAGCCAAGGGGCGGGGGGCGGGTATTTAGATACGCAGTATTTT; CDR3 protein: CASSQGAGGGYLDTQYF
CDR3 length: 17; clone size: -; J gene: TRBJ2-1; D gene: -; V gene: TRBV7-2; CDR3 DNA: TGTGCCAGCAGCTTACTAGGTGGCAGGGATTGGGTCGGTGAGCAGTTCTTC; CDR3 protein: CASSLLGGRDWVGEQFF
CDR3 length: 13; clone size: -; J gene: TRBJ1-4; D gene: -; V gene: TRBV6-6; CDR3 DNA: TGTGCCAGCAGCTTGAGGGGGTTCGAAAAACTGTTTTTT; CDR3 protein: CASSLRGFEKLFF